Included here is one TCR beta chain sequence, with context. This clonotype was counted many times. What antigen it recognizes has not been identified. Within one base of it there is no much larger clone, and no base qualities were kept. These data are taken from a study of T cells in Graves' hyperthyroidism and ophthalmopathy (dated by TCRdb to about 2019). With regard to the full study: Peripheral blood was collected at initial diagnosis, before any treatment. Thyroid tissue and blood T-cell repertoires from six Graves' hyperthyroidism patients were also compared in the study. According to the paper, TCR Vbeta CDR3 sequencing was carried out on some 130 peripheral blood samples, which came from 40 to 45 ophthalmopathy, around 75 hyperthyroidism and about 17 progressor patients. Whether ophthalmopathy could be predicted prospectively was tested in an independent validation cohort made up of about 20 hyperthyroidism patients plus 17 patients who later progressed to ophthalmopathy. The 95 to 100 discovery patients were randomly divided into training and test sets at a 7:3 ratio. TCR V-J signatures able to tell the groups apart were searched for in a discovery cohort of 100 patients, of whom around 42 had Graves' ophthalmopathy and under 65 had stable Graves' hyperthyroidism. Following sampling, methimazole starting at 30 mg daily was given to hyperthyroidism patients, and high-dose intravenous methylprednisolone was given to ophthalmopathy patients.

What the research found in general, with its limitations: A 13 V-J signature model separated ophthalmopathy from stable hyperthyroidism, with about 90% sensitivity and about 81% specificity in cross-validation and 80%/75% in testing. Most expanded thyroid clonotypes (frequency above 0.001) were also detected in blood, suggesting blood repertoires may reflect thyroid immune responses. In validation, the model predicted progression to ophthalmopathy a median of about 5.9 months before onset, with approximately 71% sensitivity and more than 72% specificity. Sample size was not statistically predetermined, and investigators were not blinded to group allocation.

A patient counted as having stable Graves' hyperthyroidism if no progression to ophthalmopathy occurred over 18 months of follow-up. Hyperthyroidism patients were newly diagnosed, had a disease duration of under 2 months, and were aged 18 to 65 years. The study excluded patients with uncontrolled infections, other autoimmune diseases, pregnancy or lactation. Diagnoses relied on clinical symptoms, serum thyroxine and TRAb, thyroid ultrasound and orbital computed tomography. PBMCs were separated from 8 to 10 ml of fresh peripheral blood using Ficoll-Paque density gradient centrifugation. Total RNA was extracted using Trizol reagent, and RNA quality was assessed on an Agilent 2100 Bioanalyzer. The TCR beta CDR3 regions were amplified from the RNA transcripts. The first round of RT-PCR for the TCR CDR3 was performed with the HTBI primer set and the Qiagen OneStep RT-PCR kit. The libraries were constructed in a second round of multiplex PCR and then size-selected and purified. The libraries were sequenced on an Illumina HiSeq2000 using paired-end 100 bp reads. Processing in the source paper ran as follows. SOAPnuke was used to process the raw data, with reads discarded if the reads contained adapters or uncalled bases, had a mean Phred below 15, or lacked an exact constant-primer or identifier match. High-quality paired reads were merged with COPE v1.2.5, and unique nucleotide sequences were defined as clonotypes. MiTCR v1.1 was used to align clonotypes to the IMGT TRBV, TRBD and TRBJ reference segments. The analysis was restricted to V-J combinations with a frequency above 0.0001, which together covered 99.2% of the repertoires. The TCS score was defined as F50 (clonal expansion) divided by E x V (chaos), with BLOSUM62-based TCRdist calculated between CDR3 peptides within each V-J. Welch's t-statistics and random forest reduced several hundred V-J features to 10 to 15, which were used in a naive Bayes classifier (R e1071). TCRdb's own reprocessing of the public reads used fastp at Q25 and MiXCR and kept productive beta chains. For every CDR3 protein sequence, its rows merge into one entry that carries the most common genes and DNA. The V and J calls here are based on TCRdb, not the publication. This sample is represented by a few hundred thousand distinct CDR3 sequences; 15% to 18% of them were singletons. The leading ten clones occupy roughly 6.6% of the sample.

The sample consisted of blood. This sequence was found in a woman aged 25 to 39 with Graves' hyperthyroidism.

The CDR3 has the sequence CSARDRLAGIETQYF. The nucleotides are TGCAGTGCTAGAGATCGACTAGCGGGAATAGAGACCCAGTACTTC. The chain employs TRBV20-1 and TRBJ2-5, with 11 bases in between that match TRBD2. The germline V and J ends show losses of 0 bases and 4 bases respectively, and no gene match explains 4 bases of the junction. Looking up the germline V gene (reference sequence) yields CDR1 DFQATT and CDR2 SNEGSKA. The CDR3 spans 15 residues, from the cysteine through the phenylalanine. CDR3 DNA is the only sequence kept; it has 45 bases, read in frame from the first base.